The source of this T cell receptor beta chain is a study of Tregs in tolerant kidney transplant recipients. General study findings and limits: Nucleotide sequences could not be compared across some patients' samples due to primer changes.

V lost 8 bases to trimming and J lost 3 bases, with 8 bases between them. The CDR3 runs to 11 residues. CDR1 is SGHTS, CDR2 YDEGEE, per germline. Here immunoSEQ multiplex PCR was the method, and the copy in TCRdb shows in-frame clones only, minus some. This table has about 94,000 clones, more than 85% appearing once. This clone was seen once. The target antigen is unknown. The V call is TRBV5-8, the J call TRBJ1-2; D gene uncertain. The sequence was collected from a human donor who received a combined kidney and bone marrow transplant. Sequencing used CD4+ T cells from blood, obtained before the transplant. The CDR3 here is CASRPDYGYTF. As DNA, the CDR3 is TGTGCCAGTCGTCCGGACTATGGCTACACCTTC.